Shown below are 9 T cell receptor beta chains from a single sample sequenced in a study of cytomegalovirus exposure and HLA in healthy donors. The primer mix had 60 Vbeta and 13 Jbeta primers. TCRdb's copy holds only in-frame clones and misses some; the assay was immunoSEQ multiplex PCR. This sample has over 150,000 clones, with 81% found just once. The sequenced material came from PBMCs. These receptors were collected from a woman aged 45 to 65 in good health and CMV-seronegative.

The genes are TRBV27 and TRBJ2-7, with 9 nucleotides matching TRBD1. Germline V CDR1 and CDR2: MNHEY, SMNVEV (reference sequence). The CDR3 totals 14 residues. J gave up 3 bases and V 5 bases, and 5 bases lay outside the gene matches. CDR3 coding DNA: TGTGCCAGCAGTCCGGGGACAGGGAACTACGAGCAGTACTTC. Encoded protein: CASSPGTGNYEQYF.

The rearrangement links TRBV27 to TRBJ2-1, with 7 bases that match TRBD2. The CDR3 runs to 14 residues. CDR1 and CDR2 (germline): MNHEY, SMNVEV (reference sequence). V lost 2 bases, J lost 8 bases, and 6 bases stayed unmatched. CDR3 nucleotides: TGTGCCAGCAGTTTAGCGGGAGTGGTATATGAGCAGTTCTTC. Protein: CASSLAGVVYEQFF.

V gene TRBV27 combines with J gene TRBJ2-5, with TRBD1 matching over 9 bases. Per the germline V gene, CDR1 is MNHEY and CDR2 is SMNVEV (reference sequence). This CDR3 has 14 residues. V dropped 6 bases and J dropped 5; count of bases not matched to a gene: 7. The CDR3 loop reads CASRLTGGGETQYF. The DNA for the CDR3 is TGTGCCAGCAGACTTACAGGGGGCGGCGAGACCCAGTACTTC.

V is TRBV7-2 and J is TRBJ1-4; D not certain. The V and J ends lost 1 base and 8 bases respectively, with 11 bases between them. CDR3 length: 14 amino acids. From germline, CDR1 is SGHTA and CDR2 FQGNSA. CDR3 DNA sequence: TGTGCCAGCAGCTTAGATCTCGGTGAGGAAAAACTGTTTTTT. Translation: CASSLDLGEEKLFF.

This chain uses TRBV9 with TRBJ2-5, with D maybe TRBD2 (6 bases). Germline V gene lookup returns CDR1 SGDLS and CDR2 YYNGEE. The CDR3 is made up of 13 amino acids. The V and J ends lost 3 bases and 4 bases respectively, with 10 bases between them. CDR3 residues: CASSGGTLETQYF. CDR3 bases: TGTGCCAGCAGCGGGGGGACTTTAGAGACCCAGTACTTC.

The chain uses TRBV18 and TRBJ2-3; 8 nucleotides match TRBD2. CDR3 length: 16 residues. With 3 bases clipped from V and 2 bases from J, the junction kept 7 bases outside the gene matches. Germline V CDR1 and CDR2: KGHSH, LQKENI. The CDR3 DNA reads TGTGCCAGCTCACCGACCGGGACTAGTGCCACAGATACGCAGTATTTT. Its translation: CASSPTGTSATDTQYF.

This chain links TRBV2 with TRBJ1-5, with TRBD1 identical over 8 bases. This CDR3 comprises 17 residues. The ends lost 5 bases at V and 0 bases at J; junction bases unmatched: 9. Germline CDR1 reads SNHLY; CDR2 reads FYNNEI. In DNA, the CDR3 is TGTGCCAGCAGTCGTCAGGGGGCCTCTTATAGCAATCAGCCCCAGCATTTT. Translated, it gives CASSRQGASYSNQPQHF.

CDR3 residues: CASGLGDRVNTEAFF. The CDR3 bases are TGTGCTAGTGGTTTGGGGGACAGAGTGAACACTGAAGCTTTCTTT. The chain combines TRBV12-5 with TRBJ1-1; TRBD1 matches 7 bases. CDR1 and CDR2 from the germline V gene are LGHNT and FRNRAP. Unmatched junction bases numbered 2, after V lost 1 base and J lost 0 bases. The CDR3 sequence is 15 residues long.

The rearrangement uses TRBV28 and TRBJ1-3; D not resolved. The CDR3 is 16 amino acids. Trimming took off 5 bases at V and 0 bases at J, with 14 bases between the two ends. Germline V gene sequence: CDR1 MDHEN, CDR2 SYDVKM. The CDR3 reads CASSLNSPISGNTIYF. CDR3 DNA: TGTGCCAGCAGTCTAAATAGTCCGATCTCTGGAAACACCATATATTTT.